The next 30 T cell receptor beta chains were all read from a single sample in a study of cytomegalovirus exposure and HLA in healthy donors. With 60 Vbeta and 13 Jbeta primers, the PCR was carried out. Sequenced by immunoSEQ multiplex PCR; TCRdb stores in-frame clones only, minus some. The data contain more than 90,000 clones, around 61% of them singletons. The specimen sequenced was PBMCs. These TCRs come from a woman in her twenties or thirties in good health and CMV-seronegative.

This clone was counted a few times. The chain recombines TRBV19 with TRBJ2-3, with 8 bases fitting TRBD2. The CDR3 has 15 residues. Germline CDR1 reads LNHDA; CDR2 reads SQIVND (reference sequence). Trimming cost V 4 bases and J 7 bases; bases outside gene matches: 10. The CDR3 sequence: CASSTVAGSPHTQYF. The CDR3 DNA is TGTGCCAGTAGTACAGTAGCGGGGTCCCCTCATACGCAGTATTTT.

To note about this clone: Compared with germline, one end of the junction differs, possibly owing to a read error. The chain couples TRBV28 to TRBJ2-3; D not certain. The CDR3 has 13 residues. CDR1 and CDR2 (germline): MDHEN, SYDVKM. CDR3 sequence (DNA): TGTGCCAGCAGTTTAGTCCCCACACATACGCAGTATTTT. As protein: CASSLVPTHTQYF.

V and J are TRBV29-1 and TRBJ2-5, with 7 nucleotides matching TRBD1. Judging by the DNA end, TRBJ2-7 fits better; the J call may be wrong. Germline CDR1 and CDR2: SQVTM and ANQGSEA. The CDR3 sequence is 14 residues long. CDR3 sequence: CSVVLDRYSYEQYF. The CDR3 bases are TGCAGCGTTGTTCTGGACAGGTACTCCTACGAGCAGTACTTC.

Only one count was recorded for this clone. This sequence joins TRBV5-1 and TRBJ2-1; no clear D. With 2 bases removed from V and 4 bases from J, the gap between germline ends came to 7 bases. The germline gives CDR1 SGHRS, CDR2 YFSETQ. The CDR3 extends over 13 amino acids. The CDR3 here is CASSLSGYNEQFF. The CDR3 DNA reads as TGCGCCAGCAGCTTATCAGGTTACAATGAGCAGTTCTTC.

There are a few counts of this clone. V is TRBV7-3 and J is TRBJ2-2, with TRBD2 matching 15 bases. CDR1 and CDR2 from the germline V gene are SGHTA and FQGTGA. V lost 5 bases and J lost 5; bases outside the gene matches: 6. The CDR3 totals 17 residues. The CDR3 loop is CASSRNGLAGGTGELFF. CDR3 in DNA: TGTGCCAGCAGCAGAAACGGACTAGCGGGAGGGACCGGGGAGCTGTTTTTT.

The gene calls are TRBV5-6 and TRBJ2-7; the match to TRBD2 covers 7 bases. The CDR3 is 13 residues long. The germline CDR1 and CDR2 sequences are SGHDT and YYEEEE. Trimming took 4 bases from V and 2 from J; bases not matched to a gene: 3. The chain's CDR3 is CASSPGLAYEQYF. The CDR3, as DNA: TGTGCCAGCAGCCCCGGACTAGCCTACGAGCAGTACTTC.

CDR3 protein: CASRRSRSYGTDTQYF. In DNA form, the CDR3 reads TGTGCCAGCAGACGATCCCGGTCCTATGGCACAGATACGCAGTATTTT. The chain couples TRBV7-8 to TRBJ2-3; D not resolved. Trimming left V 6 bases short and J 1 base short, with 17 bases between. Germline V gene lookup returns CDR1 SGHVS and CDR2 FQNEAQ. The CDR3 has 16 residues.

In this sample, this clone turned up once. J is TRBJ2-7 and V is TRBV30; 10 bases are shared with TRBD1. The CDR3 contains 13 residues. CDR1 and CDR2 (germline): GTSNPN, SVGIG (reference sequence). Unmatched junction bases numbered 4, after V lost 1 base and J lost 7 bases. CDR3 nucleotides: TGTGCCTGGAGTGAGGGACAGGGGAGTGAGCAGTACTTC. Translated, it gives CAWSEGQGSEQYF.

The CDR3 bases are TGTGCCAGCAACCAGGGGGCTTCACCCCTCCACTTT. Its protein is CASNQGASPLHF. The rearrangement links TRBV28 to TRBJ1-6; 8 nucleotides align to TRBD1. CDR3 length equals 12 residues. The germline V gene encodes CDR1 MDHEN and CDR2 SYDVKM. Trimming at V came to 7 bases and at J to 9 bases, leaving 2 bases not matched to a gene.

There are a few counts of this clone. Other DNA sequences in the sample encode the same CDR3. This chain uses TRBV29-1 with TRBJ2-5, with D possibly being TRBD1 (5 bases). Per the germline V gene, CDR1 is SQVTM and CDR2 is ANQGSEA. The CDR3 totals 12 residues. V lost 6 bases and J lost 2, with 10 bases in between. CDR3 DNA: TGCAGCGTGGGGCAGAGACAAGAGACCCAGTACTTC. Its protein is CSVGQRQETQYF.

The CDR3 protein is CASSKLGQQETQYF. Here the CDR3 DNA reads TGTGCCAGCAGCAAACTCGGACAGCAAGAGACCCAGTACTTC. The chain is built from TRBV7-2 and TRBJ2-5, with a tentative D call TRBD1 (6 bases). The CDR3 runs to 14 residues. The V end lost 5 bases, the J end lost 2 bases, and 12 bases lay between the germline ends. CDR1 and CDR2 from the germline V gene are SGHTA and FQGNSA.

This rearrangement joins TRBV7-6 to TRBJ2-2; tentatively, D is TRBD1 (6 bases). The CDR3 consists of 15 residues. Trimming cost V 2 bases and J 3 bases, with 10 bases left between them. Germline V CDR1 and CDR2: SGHVS, FNYEAQ. The CDR3 loop reads CASSLQGPDTGELFF. CDR3 DNA sequence: TGTGCCAGCAGCTTACAGGGGCCCGACACCGGGGAGCTGTTTTTT.

The rearrangement joins TRBV7-9 to TRBJ2-1, with D perhaps TRBD2 (7 bases). There are 15 residues in the CDR3. Germline V gene data show CDR1 as SEHNR and CDR2 as FQNEAQ (reference sequence). The V gene lost 3 bases and the J gene lost 5 bases, with 14 bases spanning the gap. CDR3 in amino acids: CASSFRGARNNEQFF. The CDR3, as DNA: TGTGCCAGCAGCTTTCGGGGGGCTAGGAACAATGAGCAGTTCTTC.

The chain combines TRBV9 with TRBJ1-5; no reliable D call. The CDR3 has 15 amino acids. V dropped 4 bases and J dropped 0 bases, with 11 bases sitting between them. Germline V gene lookup returns CDR1 SGDLS and CDR2 YYNGEE. The CDR3 coding sequence is TGTGCCAGCAGCTGGGGAGTAGATAGCAATCAGCCCCAGCATTTT. Its translation is CASSWGVDSNQPQHF.

The chain joins TRBV9 to TRBJ2-2; TRBD1 aligns across 7 bases. The CDR3 sequence is 17 residues long. The germline gives CDR1 SGDLS, CDR2 YYNGEE. The trim removed 0 bases at V and 6 bases at J, leaving 11 bases unmatched. CDR3 nucleotide sequence: TGTGCCAGCAGCGTAGATCAAACAGGGGTTTTCTCCGGGGAGCTGTTTTTT. It codes for CASSVDQTGVFSGELFF.

The chain links TRBV7-9 to TRBJ2-7; 8 bases line up with TRBD1. Germline CDR1 reads SEHNR; CDR2 reads FQNEAQ (reference sequence). The CDR3 has 16 residues. V shed 1 base and J 3 bases; nucleotides not matched to a gene: 8. CDR3 bases: TGTGCCAGCAGCTTAGGGCTCCGGGACAGGAGCTACGAGCAGTACTTC. Its translation is CASSLGLRDRSYEQYF.

The chain recombines TRBV5-1 with TRBJ2-5; 9 nucleotides line up with TRBD2. V shed 0 bases, J shed 5 bases, and the junction held 5 bases outside the gene matches. The CDR3 covers 15 residues. CDR1 is SGHRS, CDR2 YFSETQ, per germline. The CDR3 here is CASSLGLAGYETQYF. In nucleotides, the CDR3 is TGCGCCAGCAGCTTGGGTCTAGCGGGATATGAGACCCAGTACTTC.

This clone was found a few times. This chain connects TRBV5-6 to TRBJ2-7; 11 bases are a match to TRBD1. V lost 3 bases to trimming and J lost 2 bases; unmatched junction nucleotides: 4. Germline CDR1 SGHDT, CDR2 YYEEEE. The CDR3 has 15 residues. The CDR3 DNA is TGTGCCAGCAGCTCGCTGGGACAGGGGGCCTACGAGCAGTACTTC. Translation: CASSSLGQGAYEQYF.

The genes are TRBV7-8 and TRBJ1-2, with 7 nucleotides matching TRBD1. The CDR3 contains 15 residues. Germline CDR1 SGHVS, CDR2 FQNEAQ. J gave up 0 bases and V 5 bases, and 6 bases lay outside the gene matches. The chain's CDR3 is CASSTIQGPNYGYTF. CDR3 in DNA: TGTGCCAGCAGCACAATACAGGGGCCTAACTATGGCTACACCTTC.

This clone has just a few counts. This sequence joins TRBV5-6 and TRBJ2-7, with TRBD1 identical over 10 bases. CDR1 SGHDT and CDR2 YYEEEE come from the germline V gene. The CDR3 has 15 residues. V dropped 4 bases and J dropped 5; count of bases not matched to a gene: 9. CDR3 loop: CASSPEGQGNHEQYF. The CDR3 bases are TGTGCCAGCAGCCCAGAGGGACAGGGGAACCACGAGCAGTACTTC.

This chain uses TRBV7-6 with TRBJ2-1, with a possible D match to TRBD2 (6 bases). The CDR3 runs to 14 residues. Germline V gene data show CDR1 as SGHVS and CDR2 as FNYEAQ. V shed 0 bases and J shed 7 bases, with 10 bases lying between them. DNA for the CDR3: TGTGCCAGCAGCTTAGCCGGGAGTAGGAATGAGCAGTTCTTC. It translates to CASSLAGSRNEQFF.

On this clone: Sequence at one end of the junction differs from germline and may be a read error. The CDR3 loop is CASSSLTGSYGQYF. Here the CDR3 DNA reads TGCGCCAGCAGCTCATTGACAGGTTCCTACGGGCAGTACTTC. The chain uses TRBV5-1 and TRBJ2-7, with D possibly being TRBD1 (6 bases). CDR1 SGHRS and CDR2 YFSETQ come from the germline V gene. This CDR3 is 14 amino acids long.

This clone was counted between two and nine times. This chain joins TRBV19 and TRBJ2-2; TRBD2 might be the D (6 bases). Per the germline V gene, CDR1 is LNHDA and CDR2 is SQIVND (reference sequence). V lost 4 bases and J 7 bases, leaving 16 bases between the germline ends. CDR3 size: 15 residues. The CDR3 reads CASSTPGRGSGELFF. The CDR3 region has the DNA TGTGCCAGTAGTACGCCGGGACGGGGGAGCGGGGAGCTGTTTTTT.

This chain connects TRBV11-1 to TRBJ2-1; 11 bases are a match to TRBD2. Germline V gene data show CDR1 as SGHAT and CDR2 as FQDESV (reference sequence). V shed 4 bases, J shed 5 bases, and the junction held 1 base outside the gene matches. CDR3 length: 14 residues. This chain's CDR3 is CASSSGLADNEQFF. The CDR3 coding sequence is TGTGCCAGCAGCTCGGGACTAGCGGACAATGAGCAGTTCTTC.

The V and J genes are TRBV4-3 and TRBJ2-5, with a weak D call TRBD2 (6 bases). V lost 1 base and J 2 bases, leaving 11 bases between the germline ends. The CDR3 runs 15 residues. Germline V CDR1 and CDR2: LGHNA, YSLEER. The CDR3 nucleotides read TGCGCCAGCAGCCAAGGATCTAGCGTGCAAGAGACCCAGTACTTC. Its translation is CASSQGSSVQETQYF.

This clone appeared once. This sequence joins TRBV10-3 and TRBJ1-1, with D uncertain. With 3 bases removed from V and 11 bases from J, the gap between germline ends came to 19 bases. The CDR3 consists of 14 residues. Germline values: CDR1 ENHRY, CDR2 SYGVKD. The DNA of the CDR3 is TGTGCCATCAGTGACGCTAACGGGGAGGTCGCGGCTTTCTTT. Its protein product is CAISDANGEVAAFF.

This clone was seen once. The V and J genes are TRBV5-4 and TRBJ1-1; TRBD1 matches at 11 bases. The V gene end was trimmed by 1 base and the J gene end by 7 bases; junction bases not matched to a gene: 3. Germline values: CDR1 SGHNT, CDR2 YYREEE (reference sequence). This CDR3 comprises 14 residues. CDR3 sequence reads: CASSLRGQGVEAFF. In nucleotides, the CDR3 is TGTGCCAGCAGCTTGAGGGGACAGGGGGTTGAAGCTTTCTTT.

Here the CDR3 reads CASSFGTGLVEAFF. In DNA, the CDR3 is TGTGCCAGCAGTTTCGGGACAGGGCTAGTTGAAGCTTTCTTT. The chain recombines TRBV28 with TRBJ1-1, with 9 bases fitting TRBD1. The CDR3 spans 14 residues. With 3 bases clipped from V and 7 bases from J, the junction kept 6 bases outside the gene matches. Germline loops: CDR1 MDHEN, CDR2 SYDVKM.

The chain combines TRBV28 with TRBJ2-5; the D gene is possibly TRBD1 (5 bases). Trimming took off 0 bases at V and 5 bases at J, with 7 bases between the two ends. CDR3 length equals 13 residues. CDR1 and CDR2 (germline): MDHEN, SYDVKM. The CDR3 bases are TGTGCCAGCAGTTTATGGGCAGGGGAGACCCAGTACTTC. Translation: CASSLWAGETQYF.

This clone was seen a handful of times. V is TRBV7-9 and J is TRBJ1-1, with unresolved D. This CDR3 has 12 amino acids. Trimming removed 2 bases at V and 11 bases at J, with 12 bases between. Germline assignment: CDR1 SEHNR and CDR2 FQNEAQ (reference sequence). The CDR3 is CASSLMGAEAFF. The CDR3, as DNA: TGTGCCAGCAGCTTAATGGGCGCCGAGGCTTTCTTT.